This TCR beta chain was profiled in a study of beta chain features in type 1 diabetes. Points from the study as a whole: The influence of HLA type on TCRB rearrangement stayed undetermined. Equally in patients and controls, PCR might preferentially amplify shorter templates. Insertion counts at VDJ junctions were lower in type 1 diabetes patients, who also showed more deletions there.

The germline V gene has CDR1 KGHSH and CDR2 LQKENI. This CDR3 comprises 15 residues. Losses at the gene ends were 3 bases for V and 8 bases for J; bases not matched to a gene: 11. Expressed TCRB transcripts were sequenced after all isolated RNA was converted to cDNA. The average output of naive, central memory and regulatory T cell samples was several million reads. This table comes from immunoSEQ multiplex PCR, and its TCRdb copy is limited to in-frame clones, with some not included. The table shows around 400,000 clones, with about 15% occurring only once. This clone was counted only a few times. What it recognizes is unknown.

The sample was naive CD4+ T cells from blood. The chain is built from TRBV18 and TRBJ1-2, with TRBD1 identical over 8 bases. The receptor's source is a woman under 30 in good health. Here the CDR3 reads CASSPTQGDGMGYTF. As DNA, the CDR3 is TGTGCCAGCTCACCGACACAGGGGGACGGGATGGGCTACACCTTC.